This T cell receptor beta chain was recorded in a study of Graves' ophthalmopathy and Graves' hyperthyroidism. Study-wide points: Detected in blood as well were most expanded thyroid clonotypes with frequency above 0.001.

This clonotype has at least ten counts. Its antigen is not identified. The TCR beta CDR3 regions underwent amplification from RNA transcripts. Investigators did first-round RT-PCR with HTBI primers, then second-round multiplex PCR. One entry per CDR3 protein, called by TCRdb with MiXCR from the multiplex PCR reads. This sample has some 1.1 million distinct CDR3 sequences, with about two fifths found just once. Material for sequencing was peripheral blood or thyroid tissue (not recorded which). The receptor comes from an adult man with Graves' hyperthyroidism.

CDR3 DNA: TGTGCCACCCTTAACAGGGCAGGAAACACCATATATTTT. It codes for CATLNRAGNTIYF. The chain recombines TRBV2 with TRBJ1-3; weak D call: TRBD1 (6 bases). Trimming shortened V by 10 bases and J by 4 bases, and 14 bases separated the two germline ends. The CDR3 loop spans 13 amino acids. Germline CDR1 reads SNHLY; CDR2 reads FYNNEI. Drawing the rest from reference TRBV2 and TRBJ1-3, the complete variable domain is EPEVTQTPSHQVTQMGQEVILRCVPISNHLYFYWYRQILGQKVEFLVSFYNNEISEKSEIFDDQFSVERPDGSNFTLKIRSTKLEDSAMYFCATLNRAGNTIYFGEGSWLTVV.